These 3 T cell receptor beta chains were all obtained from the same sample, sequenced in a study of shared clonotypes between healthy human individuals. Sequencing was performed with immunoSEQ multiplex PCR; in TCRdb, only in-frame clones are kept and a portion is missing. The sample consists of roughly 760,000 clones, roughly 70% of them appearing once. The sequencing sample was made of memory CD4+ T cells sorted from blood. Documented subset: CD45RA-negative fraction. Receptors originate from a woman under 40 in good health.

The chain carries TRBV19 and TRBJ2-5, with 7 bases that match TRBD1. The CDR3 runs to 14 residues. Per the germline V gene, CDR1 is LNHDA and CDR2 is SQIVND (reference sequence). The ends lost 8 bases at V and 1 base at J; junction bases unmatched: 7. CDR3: CASRARDSQETQYF. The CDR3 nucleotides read TGTGCCAGTCGGGCCCGGGACAGCCAAGAGACCCAGTACTTC.

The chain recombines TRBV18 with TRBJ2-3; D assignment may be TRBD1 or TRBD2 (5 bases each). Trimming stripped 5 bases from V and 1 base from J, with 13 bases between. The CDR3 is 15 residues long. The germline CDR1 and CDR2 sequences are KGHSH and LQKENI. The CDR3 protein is CASSEREGGTDTQYF. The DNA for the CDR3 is TGTGCCAGCTCAGAACGGGAAGGGGGCACAGATACGCAGTATTTT.

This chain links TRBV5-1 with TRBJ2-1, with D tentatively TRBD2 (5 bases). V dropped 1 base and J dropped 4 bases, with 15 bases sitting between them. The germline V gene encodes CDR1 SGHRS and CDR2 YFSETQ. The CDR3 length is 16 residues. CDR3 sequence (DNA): TGCGCCAGCAGCTTGTTGTCGGGGTTTGAATACAATGAGCAGTTCTTC. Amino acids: CASSLLSGFEYNEQFF.